This T cell receptor beta chain was sequenced for a study of immune cell composition in non-small cell lung cancer. This table comes from immunoSEQ multiplex PCR, and its TCRdb copy is limited to in-frame clones, with some not included. This sample has 2,000 to 3,000 clones; around 72% occur once, and the top ten carry around 20%. Regarding this clone: Its antigen is still unknown.

Normal lung sampling was at least 3 cm from the tumour, as distant as possible. DNA was extracted from unsorted cell suspensions stored frozen. The CDR3 consists of 18 residues. V lost 0 bases, J lost 1 base, and 17 bases lay in between. CDR1 and CDR2 from the germline V gene are SGHDT and YYEEEE. Findings and caveats of the study: Tumour TCR-beta clonality showed no significant link to smoking pack-years.

These data are also associated with another study on CD4 T cells in lung cancer.

This clonotype was sampled from a human donor with non-small cell lung cancer. The chain employs TRBV5-6 and TRBJ1-5; no clear D. The sequencing sample was made of non-adjacent lung tissue. CDR3: CASSLGLSGRPSNQPQHF. DNA for the CDR3: TGTGCCAGCAGCTTGGGGCTGTCGGGGAGACCCAGCAATCAGCCCCAGCATTTT. The full variable domain, its missing parts supplied by reference TRBV5-6 and TRBJ1-5, is DAGVTQSPTHLIKTRGQQVTLRCSPKSGHDTVSWYQQALGQGPQFIFQYYEEEERQRGNFPDRFSGHQFPNYSSELNVNALLLGDSALYLCASSLGLSGRPSNQPQHFGDGTRLSIL.